This TCR beta chain was identified during a study of identical twins. Study conclusions and caveats: Among out-of-frame alpha sequences shared by twins, low generation probability occurred in excess. Insertions ran lower in abundant cord blood beta clonotypes, though not in memory repertoires.

With no exceptions, donors were healthy Caucasians. TCRdb independently ran MiXCR on the 5' RACE reads; one entry per CDR3 protein. The sample lists about 810,000 distinct CDR3 sequences; 9% to 15% were seen once. This CDR3 contains 14 residues. CDR1 and CDR2 (germline): SGHTA, FQGTGA. Trimming took off 2 bases at V and 2 bases at J, with 6 bases between the two ends. This clonotype occurred many times. Antigen specificity is unknown. These sequences were also reported in another study, on yellow fever vaccine responses in identical twins. As that report states: Reported findings indicate that twins' vaccine T cell responses seemed partially convergent, partially personalized.

The sample comprised PBMCs. The sequence was obtained from a woman between 18 and 30 years old in good health. The J gene is TRBJ2-2, the V gene TRBV7-3, with D hard to call. CDR3 amino acids: CASSLRHNTGELFF. The CDR3 nucleotides read TGTGCCAGCAGCTTACGACATAACACCGGGGAGCTGTTTTTT.